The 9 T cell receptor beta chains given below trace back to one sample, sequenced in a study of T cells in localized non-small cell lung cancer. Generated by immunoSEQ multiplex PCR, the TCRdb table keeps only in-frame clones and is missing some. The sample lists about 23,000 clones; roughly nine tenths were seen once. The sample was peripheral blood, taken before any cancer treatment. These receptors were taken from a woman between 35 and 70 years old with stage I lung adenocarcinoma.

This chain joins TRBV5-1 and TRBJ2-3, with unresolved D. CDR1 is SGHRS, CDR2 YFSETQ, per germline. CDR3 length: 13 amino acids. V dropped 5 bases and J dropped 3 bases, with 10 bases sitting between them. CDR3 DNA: TGCGCCAGCAGGCAGCTAGATACAGATACGCAGTATTTT. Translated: CASRQLDTDTQYF.

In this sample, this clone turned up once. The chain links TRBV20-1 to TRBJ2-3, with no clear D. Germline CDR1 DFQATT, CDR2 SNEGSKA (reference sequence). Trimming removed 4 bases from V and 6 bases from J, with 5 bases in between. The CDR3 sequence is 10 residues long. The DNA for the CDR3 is TGCAGTGCTAAACGGGATACGCAGTATTTT. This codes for CSAKRDTQYF.

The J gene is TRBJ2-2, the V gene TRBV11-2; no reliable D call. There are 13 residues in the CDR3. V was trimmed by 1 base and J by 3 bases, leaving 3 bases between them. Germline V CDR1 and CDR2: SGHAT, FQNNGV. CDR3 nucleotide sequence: TGTGCCAGCAGCTTAGGATACACCGGGGAGCTGTTTTTT. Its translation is CASSLGYTGELFF. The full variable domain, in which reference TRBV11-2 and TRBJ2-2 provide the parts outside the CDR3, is EAGVAQSPRYKIIEKRQSVAFWCNPISGHATLYWYQQILGQGPKLLIQFQNNGVVDDSQLPKDRFSAERLKGVDSTLKIQPAKLEDSAVYLCASSLGYTGELFFGEGSRLTVL.

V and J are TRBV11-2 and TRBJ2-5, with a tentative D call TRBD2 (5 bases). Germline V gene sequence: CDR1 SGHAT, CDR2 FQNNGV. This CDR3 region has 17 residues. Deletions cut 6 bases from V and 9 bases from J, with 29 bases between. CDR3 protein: CASSFELTLGGGSAQYF. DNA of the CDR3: TGTGCCAGCAGTTTCGAATTGACGTTAGGAGGTGGATCGGCCCAGTACTTC.

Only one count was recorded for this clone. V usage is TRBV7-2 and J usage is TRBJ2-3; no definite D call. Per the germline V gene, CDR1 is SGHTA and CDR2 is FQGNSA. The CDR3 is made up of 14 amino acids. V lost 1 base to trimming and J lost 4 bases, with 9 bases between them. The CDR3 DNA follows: TGTGCCAGCAGCTTAGATTCCGGTCCAGATACGCAGTATTTT. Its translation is CASSLDSGPDTQYF.

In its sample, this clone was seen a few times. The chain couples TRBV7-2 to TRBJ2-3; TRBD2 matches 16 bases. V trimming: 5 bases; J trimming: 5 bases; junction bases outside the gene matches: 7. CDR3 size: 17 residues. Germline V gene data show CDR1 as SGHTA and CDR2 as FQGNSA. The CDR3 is CASSPGTSGGAIDTQYF. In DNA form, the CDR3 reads TGTGCCAGCAGCCCCGGGACTAGCGGGGGGGCTATAGATACGCAGTATTTT.

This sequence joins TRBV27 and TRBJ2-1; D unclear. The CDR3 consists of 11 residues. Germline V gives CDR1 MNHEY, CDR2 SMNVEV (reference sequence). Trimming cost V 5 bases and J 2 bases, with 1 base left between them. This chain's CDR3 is CASSTYNEQFF. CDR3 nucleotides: TGTGCCAGCAGTACCTACAATGAGCAGTTCTTC.

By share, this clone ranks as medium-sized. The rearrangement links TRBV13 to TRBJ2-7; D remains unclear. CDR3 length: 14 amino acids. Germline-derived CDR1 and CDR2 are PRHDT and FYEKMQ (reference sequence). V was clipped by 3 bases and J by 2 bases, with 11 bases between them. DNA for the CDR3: TGTGCCAGCAGCTTGGGTCGACACGCCTACGAGCAGTACTTC. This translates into CASSLGRHAYEQYF.

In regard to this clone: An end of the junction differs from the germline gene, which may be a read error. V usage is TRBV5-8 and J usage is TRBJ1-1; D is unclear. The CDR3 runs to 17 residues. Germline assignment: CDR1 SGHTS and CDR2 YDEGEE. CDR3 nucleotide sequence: TGTGCCAGCACCTTGGGTCCAGGCGGCCCCATGAACACTGAAGCTTTCTTT. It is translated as CASTLGPGGPMNTEAFF.